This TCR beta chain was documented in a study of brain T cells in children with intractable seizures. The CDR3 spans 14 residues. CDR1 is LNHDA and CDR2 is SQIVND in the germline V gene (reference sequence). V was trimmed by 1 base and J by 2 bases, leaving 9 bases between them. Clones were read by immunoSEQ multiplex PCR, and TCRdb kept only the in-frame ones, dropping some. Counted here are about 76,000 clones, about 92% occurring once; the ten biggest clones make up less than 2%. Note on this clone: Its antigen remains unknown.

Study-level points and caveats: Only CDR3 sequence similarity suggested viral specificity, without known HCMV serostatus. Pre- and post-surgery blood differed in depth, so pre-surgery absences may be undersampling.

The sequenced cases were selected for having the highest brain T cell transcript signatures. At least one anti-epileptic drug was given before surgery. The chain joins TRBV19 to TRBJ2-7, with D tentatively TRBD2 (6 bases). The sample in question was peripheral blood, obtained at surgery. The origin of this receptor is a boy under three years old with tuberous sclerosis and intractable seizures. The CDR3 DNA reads TGTGCCAGTAGTATAGGTAGCGGACCCTACGAGCAGTACTTC. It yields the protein CASSIGSGPYEQYF.